This is a list of T cell receptor beta chains from one sample in a study of blood T cell repertoires in COVID-19. Assay used: immunoSEQ multiplex PCR; TCRdb lists only in-frame clones, some missing. This table holds fewer than 250,000 clones, 85% found once. Source material: peripheral blood. Receptors were obtained from a man aged 55 to 70 with COVID-19, enrolled during active disease. Each CDR3 is given with its conserved first and last residue. D genes are given only for firm matches. Expanded clones get a size class; other rows say once, few or many, or leave the size out.

v_call: TRBV2
clone_size: NA
d_call: TRBD1
cdr3_aa: CASTARTGITGELFF

v_call: TRBV5-4
clone_size: NA
d_call: NA
cdr3_aa: CASSLLSGTDTQYF

v_call: TRBV28
clone_size: NA
d_call: NA
cdr3_aa: CASSIRTARQETQYF

v_call: TRBV30
clone_size: NA
d_call: NA
cdr3_aa: CAWSGRGKQPQHF

v_call: TRBV7-2
clone_size: NA
d_call: TRBD1
cdr3_aa: CASSLLRGPRSSYEQYF

v_call: TRBV19
clone_size: NA
d_call: TRBD2
cdr3_aa: CASSIRLAGDTGELFF

v_call: TRBV6-5
clone_size: NA
d_call: NA
cdr3_aa: CASSYSFGITADTQYF

v_call: TRBV4-1
clone_size: NA
d_call: NA
cdr3_aa: CASSQSEQGANEKLFF

v_call: TRBV5-8
clone_size: NA
d_call: NA
cdr3_aa: CASSLEKGLNTEAFF

v_call: TRBV30
clone_size: NA
d_call: TRBD2
cdr3_aa: CAWGLAGGPYEQYF

v_call: TRBV19
clone_size: NA
d_call: TRBD1
cdr3_aa: CASSARHRDSLNEKLFF

v_call: TRBV27
clone_size: NA
d_call: NA
cdr3_aa: CASWAVNSPLHF

v_call: TRBV4-1
clone_size: NA
d_call: NA
cdr3_aa: CASSRGAGANTEAFF

v_call: TRBV6-5
clone_size: NA
d_call: NA
cdr3_aa: CASSTYTGELFF

v_call: TRBV28
clone_size: few
d_call: NA
cdr3_aa: CASSSQGPNEKLFF

v_call: TRBV9
clone_size: NA
d_call: NA
cdr3_aa: CASSVGAPASEKLFF

v_call: TRBV7-3
clone_size: NA
d_call: TRBD2
cdr3_aa: CASSTTSASVGNIQYF

v_call: TRBV28
clone_size: NA
d_call: TRBD1
cdr3_aa: CASSTGQEMNTEAFF

v_call: TRBV10-3
clone_size: few
d_call: TRBD1
cdr3_aa: CAISLQGGNTEAFF

v_call: TRBV12-3/TRBV12-4
clone_size: NA
d_call: TRBD1
cdr3_aa: CASRQGGTDTQYF

v_call: TRBV7-3
clone_size: NA
d_call: NA
cdr3_aa: CASSLKPQATTYEQYF

v_call: TRBV28
clone_size: NA
d_call: NA
cdr3_aa: CASFVGGPSNQPQHF

v_call: TRBV6-2/TRBV6-3
clone_size: NA
d_call: TRBD1
cdr3_aa: CASSQAGTGNQPQHF

v_call: TRBV4-2
clone_size: NA
d_call: NA
cdr3_aa: CASSLGEPMDTQYF

v_call: TRBV29-1
clone_size: NA
d_call: TRBD1
cdr3_aa: CSVTDRGDTGELFF

v_call: TRBV5-1
clone_size: NA
d_call: TRBD2
cdr3_aa: CASSPPTSGSTDTQYF

v_call: TRBV7-2
clone_size: NA
d_call: NA
cdr3_aa: CASSSGHSSGNTIYF

v_call: TRBV7-9
clone_size: few
d_call: NA
cdr3_aa: CASSLAGRQNTEAFF

v_call: TRBV9
clone_size: NA
d_call: TRBD1
cdr3_aa: CASSLQGGSNQPQHF

v_call: TRBV11-2
clone_size: NA
d_call: NA
cdr3_aa: CASSLEAGSSGANVLTF

v_call: TRBV3-1/TRBV3-2
clone_size: NA
d_call: NA
cdr3_aa: CASSQGGGARNQPQHF

v_call: TRBV4-2
clone_size: few
d_call: NA
cdr3_aa: CASRPGGATDYGYTF

v_call: TRBV3-1/TRBV3-2
clone_size: once
d_call: TRBD1
cdr3_aa: CASSQATGVGYGYTF

v_call: TRBV5-1
clone_size: NA
d_call: NA
cdr3_aa: CASSLVWGFSNSGANVLTF

v_call: TRBV19
clone_size: NA
d_call: NA
cdr3_aa: CASSILAGRVKTEAFF

v_call: TRBV29-1
clone_size: NA
d_call: TRBD2
cdr3_aa: CSVEESGGPFKRNIQYF

v_call: TRBV19
clone_size: NA
d_call: NA
cdr3_aa: CASRYRGGSYEQYF

v_call: TRBV24-1
clone_size: once
d_call: NA
cdr3_aa: CATSVHDGGGYTF

v_call: TRBV6-5
clone_size: NA
d_call: TRBD1
cdr3_aa: CASTGQVDGYTF

v_call: TRBV10-3
clone_size: few
d_call: TRBD1
cdr3_aa: CAIRDRGVTEAFF

v_call: TRBV10-3
clone_size: NA
d_call: TRBD1
cdr3_aa: CAISGTGKNGYTF

v_call: TRBV9
clone_size: NA
d_call: NA
cdr3_aa: CASSGRYSSYNEQFF

v_call: TRBV9
clone_size: NA
d_call: TRBD1
cdr3_aa: CASSAGQGGVNYEQYF

v_call: TRBV7-2
clone_size: NA
d_call: TRBD1
cdr3_aa: CASAEDRVANEQFF

v_call: TRBV9
clone_size: NA
d_call: NA
cdr3_aa: CASSVGGHNEQFF

v_call: TRBV4-2
clone_size: NA
d_call: NA
cdr3_aa: CASSQLFSLRGYGYTF

v_call: TRBV24-1
clone_size: NA
d_call: TRBD2
cdr3_aa: CATSDSGTRQETQYF

v_call: TRBV19
clone_size: NA
d_call: TRBD2
cdr3_aa: CASSSGGPNEQFF

v_call: TRBV7-8
clone_size: NA
d_call: NA
cdr3_aa: CASSFARDFFTEAFF

v_call: TRBV5-1
clone_size: NA
d_call: TRBD1
cdr3_aa: CASSSSRDSNSPLHF